This section outlines one TCR beta chain sequence together with its context. The antigen is undetermined. Per germline, CDR1 KGHSH and CDR2 LQKENI. This CDR3 comprises 14 residues. V lost 2 bases, J lost 3 bases, and 4 bases stayed unmatched. This PCR relied on a set of 60 Vbeta primers and 13 Jbeta primers. Measured with immunoSEQ multiplex PCR; TCRdb has only the in-frame clones, and not every one. The sample records 150,000 to 200,000 clones, 80% to 90% being singletons. The data derive from a study of cytomegalovirus exposure and HLA in healthy donors. Study summary: An earlier analysis found 120 million or so unique TCR beta sequences from approximately 190 million T cells. General observations from the study: Donor immune exposure was known only as CMV serostatus.

This chain uses TRBV18 with TRBJ2-7; 7 positions agree with TRBD2. Sequencing input: PBMCs. The receptor comes from a man aged 18-30 years in good health and CMV-seropositive. CDR3 DNA: TGTGCCAGCTCACCAGCCGCGGGGGACTACGAGCAGTACTTC. It is translated as CASSPAAGDYEQYF.